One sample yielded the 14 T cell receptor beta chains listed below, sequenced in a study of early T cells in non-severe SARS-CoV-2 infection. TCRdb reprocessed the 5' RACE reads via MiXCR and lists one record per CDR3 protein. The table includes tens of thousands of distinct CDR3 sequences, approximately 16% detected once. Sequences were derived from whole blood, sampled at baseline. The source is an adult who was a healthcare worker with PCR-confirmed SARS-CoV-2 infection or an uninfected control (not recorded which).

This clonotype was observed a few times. The CDR3 bases are TGTGCCAGCAGCCGGGAGGGTTATGGAATCACTGAAGCTTTCTTT. Amino acids: CASSREGYGITEAFF. The chain joins TRBV9 to TRBJ1-1; no definite D call. Trimming pared 4 bases from V and 4 bases from J, leaving 17 bases between. Germline-derived CDR1 and CDR2 are SGDLS and YYNGEE. The CDR3 has 15 amino acids.

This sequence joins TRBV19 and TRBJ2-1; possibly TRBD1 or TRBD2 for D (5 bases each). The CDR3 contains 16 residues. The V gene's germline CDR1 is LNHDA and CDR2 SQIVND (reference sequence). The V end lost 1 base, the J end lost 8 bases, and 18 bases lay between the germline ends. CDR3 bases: TGTGCCAGTAGTATAGTAATTGGCGGCCTGGGGGATGAGCAGTTCTTC. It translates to CASSIVIGGLGDEQFF. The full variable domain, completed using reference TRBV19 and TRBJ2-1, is DGGITQSPKYLFRKEGQNVTLSCEQNLNHDAMYWYRQDPGQGLRLIYYSQIVNDFQKGDIAEGYSVSREKKESFPLTVTSAQKNPTAFYLCASSIVIGGLGDEQFFGPGTRLTVL.

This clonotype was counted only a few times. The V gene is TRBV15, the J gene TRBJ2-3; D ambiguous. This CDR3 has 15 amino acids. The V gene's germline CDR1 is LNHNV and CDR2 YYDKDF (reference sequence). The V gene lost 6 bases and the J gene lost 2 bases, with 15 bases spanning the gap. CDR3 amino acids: CATSQRAEFTDTQYF. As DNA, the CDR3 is TGTGCCACCAGTCAACGGGCCGAATTCACAGATACGCAGTATTTT.

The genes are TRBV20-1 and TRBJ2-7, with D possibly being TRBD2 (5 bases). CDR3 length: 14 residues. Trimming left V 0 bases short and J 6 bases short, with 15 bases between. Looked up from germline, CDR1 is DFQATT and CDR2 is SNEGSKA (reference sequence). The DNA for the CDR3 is TGCAGTGCTAGAGATCCGGCTAGTGAGGGCGAGCAGTACTTC. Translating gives CSARDPASEGEQYF.

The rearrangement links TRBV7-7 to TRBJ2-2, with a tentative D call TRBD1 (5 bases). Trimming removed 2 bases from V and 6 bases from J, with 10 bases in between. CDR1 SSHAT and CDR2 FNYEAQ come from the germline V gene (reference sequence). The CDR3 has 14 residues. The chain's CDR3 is CASSLTEGAGELFF. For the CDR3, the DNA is TGTGCCAGCAGCTTAACAGAAGGGGCCGGGGAGCTGTTTTTT.

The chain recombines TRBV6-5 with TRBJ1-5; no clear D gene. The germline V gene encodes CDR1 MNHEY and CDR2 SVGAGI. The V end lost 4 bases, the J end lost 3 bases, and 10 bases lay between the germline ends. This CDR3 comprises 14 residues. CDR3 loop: CASSFQYLNQPQHF. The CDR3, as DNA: TGTGCCAGCAGTTTTCAGTACCTCAATCAGCCCCAGCATTTT.

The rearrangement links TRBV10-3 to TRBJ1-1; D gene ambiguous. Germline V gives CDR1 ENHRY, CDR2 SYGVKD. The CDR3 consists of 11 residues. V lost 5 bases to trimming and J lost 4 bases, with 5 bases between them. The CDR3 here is CAISTSTEAFF. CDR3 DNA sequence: TGTGCCATCAGTACGTCCACTGAAGCTTTCTTT.

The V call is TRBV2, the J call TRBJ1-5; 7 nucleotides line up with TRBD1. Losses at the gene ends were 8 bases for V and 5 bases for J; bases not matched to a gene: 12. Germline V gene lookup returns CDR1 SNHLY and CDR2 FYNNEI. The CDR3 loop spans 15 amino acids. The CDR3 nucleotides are TGTGCCAGCCGGGCTCGAGGGGGCAGGCATCAGCCCCAGCATTTT. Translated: CASRARGGRHQPQHF.

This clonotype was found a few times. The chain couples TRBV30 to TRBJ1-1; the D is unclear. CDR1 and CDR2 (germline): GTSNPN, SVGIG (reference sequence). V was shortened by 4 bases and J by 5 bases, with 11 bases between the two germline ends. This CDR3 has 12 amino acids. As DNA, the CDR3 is TGTGCCTGGATGGGAGGGCTGACTGAAGCTTTCTTT. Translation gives CAWMGGLTEAFF.

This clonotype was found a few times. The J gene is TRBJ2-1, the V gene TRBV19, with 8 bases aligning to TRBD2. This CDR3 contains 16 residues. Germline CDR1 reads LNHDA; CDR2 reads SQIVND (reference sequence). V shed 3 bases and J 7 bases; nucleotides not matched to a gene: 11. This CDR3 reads CASSINSGTIQNEQFF. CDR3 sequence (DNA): TGTGCCAGTAGTATTAATAGCGGGACAATTCAAAATGAGCAGTTCTTC.

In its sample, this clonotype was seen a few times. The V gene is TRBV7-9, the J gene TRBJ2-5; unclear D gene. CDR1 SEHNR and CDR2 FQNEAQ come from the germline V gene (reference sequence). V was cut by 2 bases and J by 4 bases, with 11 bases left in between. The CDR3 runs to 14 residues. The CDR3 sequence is CASSLSPRSETQYF. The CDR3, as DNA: TGTGCCAGCAGCTTATCGCCTAGATCAGAGACCCAGTACTTC. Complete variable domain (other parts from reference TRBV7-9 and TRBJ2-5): DTGVSQNPRHKITKRGQNVTFRCDPISEHNRLYWYRQTLGQGPEFLTYFQNEAQLEKSRLLSDRFSAERPKGSFSTLEIQRTEQGDSAMYLCASSLSPRSETQYFGPGTRLLVL.

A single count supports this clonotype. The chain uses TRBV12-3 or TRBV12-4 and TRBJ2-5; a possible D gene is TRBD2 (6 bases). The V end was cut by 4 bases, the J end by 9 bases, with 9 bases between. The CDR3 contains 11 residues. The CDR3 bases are TGTGCCAGCAGTTCCTCGGGGGCCCAGTACTTC. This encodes CASSSSGAQYF.

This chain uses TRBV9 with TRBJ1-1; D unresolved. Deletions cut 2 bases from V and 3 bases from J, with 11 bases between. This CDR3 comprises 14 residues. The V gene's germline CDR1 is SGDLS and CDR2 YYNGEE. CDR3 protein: CASSVLPDYTEAFF. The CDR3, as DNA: TGTGCCAGCAGCGTTCTACCCGACTACACTGAAGCTTTCTTT.

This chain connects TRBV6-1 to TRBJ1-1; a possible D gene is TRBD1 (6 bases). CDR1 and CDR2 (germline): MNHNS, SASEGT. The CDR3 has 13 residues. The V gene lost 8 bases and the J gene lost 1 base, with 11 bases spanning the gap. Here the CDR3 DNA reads TGTGCCAGCGTTCAGGGGCAGAACACTGAAGCTTTCTTT. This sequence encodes CASVQGQNTEAFF.